The rows below give T cell receptor beta chains drawn from one sample of a study of blood T cell repertoires in COVID-19. Assay: immunoSEQ multiplex PCR; the TCRdb copy retains only in-frame clones and omits some. Among about 190,000 clones listed, roughly 90% were seen once. The specimen was peripheral blood. Receptor source: a man aged 18 to 30 with active or convalescent COVID-19. Both conserved end residues are part of each CDR3. Fields, in order: D gene, V gene, clone size, J gene, CDR3 protein, CDR3 DNA. D genes are given only for firm matches. Expanded clones are given a class, and other clones once, few, many or no size at all.

-	TRBV30	once	TRBJ2-7	CAWSVPVTSYLEQYF	TGTGCCTGGAGCGTCCCGGTCACGTCTTATCTCGAGCAGTACTTC
-	TRBV5-4	-	TRBJ2-2	CASSALAATNTGELFF	TGTGCCAGCAGCGCCTTAGCGGCTACGAACACCGGGGAGCTGTTTTTT
-	TRBV18	-	TRBJ1-1	CASSLRDTRNTEAFF	TGTGCCAGCTCACTCCGGGACACAAGGAACACTGAAGCTTTCTTT
-	TRBV12-3/TRBV12-4	-	TRBJ1-2	CASRKGPNYGYTF	TGTGCCAGCAGGAAGGGGCCTAACTATGGCTACACCTTC
TRBD1	TRBV24-1	-	TRBJ2-3	CATSEGQGITDTQYF	TGTGCCACCAGTGAGGGACAGGGGATTACAGATACGCAGTATTTT
TRBD1	TRBV19	-	TRBJ1-1	CASSIATGGTDTEAFF	TGTGCCAGTAGTATAGCGACAGGGGGCACTGACACTGAAGCTTTCTTT
-	TRBV7-2	-	TRBJ2-2	CASSTATGNTGELFF	TGTGCCAGCAGCACCGCGACAGGGAACACCGGGGAGCTGTTTTTT
-	TRBV27	once	TRBJ1-1	CASSFTQNTEAFF	TGTGCCAGCAGTTTTACACAGAACACTGAAGCTTTCTTT
TRBD2	TRBV7-3	few	TRBJ2-2	CASSLTSGSSSGELFF	TGTGCCAGCAGCCTTACTAGCGGGAGTTCATCCGGGGAGCTGTTTTTT
TRBD2	TRBV18	-	TRBJ2-7	CASSDRTSGNLEQYF	TGTGCCAGCTCCGATAGGACTAGCGGGAACTTAGAGCAGTACTTC
TRBD1	TRBV7-8	-	TRBJ1-4	CASSEQGVNEKLFF	TGTGCCAGCAGCGAACAGGGGGTTAATGAAAAACTGTTTTTT
TRBD1	TRBV2	-	TRBJ1-2	CASRQGAVNYGYTF	TGTGCCAGTCGACAGGGGGCCGTTAACTATGGCTACACCTTC
TRBD1	TRBV14	-	TRBJ1-6	CASSQTGTGEPPLHF	TGTGCCAGCAGCCAAACCGGGACAGGGGAACCACCCCTCCACTTT
TRBD1	TRBV4-1	-	TRBJ1-5	CASSQIDRDGQPQHF	TGCGCCAGCAGCCAGATTGACAGGGACGGTCAGCCCCAGCATTTT
TRBD1	TRBV6-5	-	TRBJ1-5	CASRPGTDDQPQHF	TGTGCCAGCAGACCCGGGACAGACGATCAGCCCCAGCATTTT
-	TRBV5-6	-	TRBJ1-1	CASSLVGAGLKAFF	TGTGCCAGCAGCTTGGTGGGCGCAGGGTTAAAAGCTTTCTTT
-	TRBV5-1	few	TRBJ1-1	CASSPDGGAEAFF	TGCGCCAGCAGCCCCGACGGGGGGGCTGAAGCTTTCTTT
-	TRBV21-1	-	TRBJ1-2	CASSKARMGGAYGYTF	TGTGCCAGCAGCAAAGCGCGGATGGGAGGGGCCTATGGCTACACCTTC
-	TRBV30	-	TRBJ1-4	CAWSAPRKLEEKLFF	TGTGCCTGGAGTGCTCCCAGGAAGCTTGAAGAAAAACTGTTTTTT
TRBD1	TRBV3-1/TRBV3-2	-	TRBJ1-5	CASSQDNRGGNQPQHF	TGTGCCAGCAGCCAAGACAACAGGGGAGGCAATCAGCCCCAGCATTTT
-	TRBV6-2/TRBV6-3	-	TRBJ2-2	CASSRGSNTGELFF	TGTGCCAGCAGTCGGGGGTCGAACACCGGGGAGCTGTTTTTT
-	TRBV3-1/TRBV3-2	-	TRBJ1-2	CASSHLSDFYGYTF	TGTGCCAGCAGCCATCTAAGCGACTTCTATGGCTACACCTTC
TRBD1	TRBV5-5	-	TRBJ1-2	CASSSRDRGFWKNYGYTF	TGTGCCAGCAGCTCCCGGGACAGGGGTTTTTGGAAAAACTATGGCTACACCTTC
-	TRBV7-9	-	TRBJ1-1	CASSLDTGYAFF	TGTGCCAGCAGCTTAGATACAGGGTACGCTTTCTTT
TRBD1	TRBV27	-	TRBJ1-6	CASKNTGQQYNSPLHF	TGTGCCAGCAAGAACACGGGACAGCAATATAATTCACCCCTCCACTTT
-	TRBV5-1	-	TRBJ1-2	CASSLAGGWQGSYTF	TGCGCCAGCAGCTTGGCCGGCGGTTGGCAGGGAAGCTACACCTTC
TRBD1	TRBV5-1	few	TRBJ1-2	CASSLAGQGEDYGYTF	TGCGCCAGCAGCTTGGCGGGACAGGGGGAGGACTATGGCTACACCTTC
-	TRBV30	-	TRBJ2-1	CARGSSYNEQFF	TGTGCCCGAGGGAGCTCCTACAATGAGCAGTTCTTC
TRBD1	TRBV18	-	TRBJ2-3	CASSPRTGGSIRPIDTQYF	TGTGCCAGCTCACCCCGGACAGGGGGCTCCATTAGACCCATAGATACGCAGTATTTT
-	TRBV3-1/TRBV3-2	-	TRBJ2-7	CASQLSGSYEQYF	TGTGCCAGTCAGCTGTCGGGCTCCTACGAGCAGTACTTC
TRBD2	TRBV4-1	-	TRBJ2-3	CASSQGWLAGGTDTQYF	TGCGCCAGCAGCCAAGGCTGGCTAGCGGGCGGCACAGATACGCAGTATTTT
-	TRBV2	-	TRBJ1-5	CASSENGRTSNQPQHF	TGTGCCAGCAGTGAAAATGGCAGAACAAGCAATCAGCCCCAGCATTTT
-	TRBV5-6	-	TRBJ1-5	CASSAQGLGNQPQHF	TGTGCCAGCAGCGCACAGGGTCTGGGCAATCAGCCCCAGCATTTT
-	TRBV6-6	-	TRBJ1-5	CASSYTGGPQHF	TGTGCCAGCAGTTACACGGGAGGGCCCCAGCATTTT
-	TRBV7-8	-	TRBJ1-2	CASSILGGYGYTF	TGTGCCAGCAGCATTTTGGGGGGCTATGGCTACACCTTC
TRBD2	TRBV9	-	TRBJ2-5	CASSVGTSGGEVETQYF	TGTGCCAGCAGCGTAGGGACTAGCGGGGGGGAGGTGGAGACCCAGTACTTC
-	TRBV7-2	-	TRBJ1-1	CASSLNPEDTEAFF	TGTGCCAGCAGCTTAAATCCAGAAGACACTGAAGCTTTCTTT